These 13 T cell receptor beta chains originate from one sample sequenced in a study of beta chain features in type 1 diabetes. Expressed TCRB transcripts were sequenced because the isolated RNA had all been reverse transcribed beforehand. Method: immunoSEQ multiplex PCR; TCRdb's copy keeps in-frame clones and lacks some. This sample yields just over 600,000 clones, of which about a sixth are seen a single time; about 0.093% belongs to the top ten. Material for sequencing was naive CD4+ T cells from blood. The receptors come from a man between 18 and 29 years old in good health.

This clone turned up a few times. The J gene is TRBJ2-3, the V gene TRBV18; TRBD2 might be the D (5 bases). This CDR3 spans 14 amino acids. Per the germline V gene, CDR1 is KGHSH and CDR2 is LQKENI. V was cut by 1 base and J by 3 bases, with 8 bases left in between. CDR3 in amino acids: CASSPLANTDTQYF. The CDR3 DNA reads as TGTGCCAGCTCACCACTAGCGAATACAGATACGCAGTATTTT.

This clone was counted between two and nine times. V usage is TRBV18 and J usage is TRBJ1-2; 7 bases fit TRBD1. CDR1 KGHSH and CDR2 LQKENI come from the germline V gene. This CDR3 contains 16 residues. V dropped 8 bases and J dropped 0; count of bases not matched to a gene: 12. The CDR3 nucleotides are TGTGCCAGCACTTACCAACAGGGGATTGCTAACTATGGCTACACCTTC. Its translation is CASTYQQGIANYGYTF.

This clone came up a few times. This CDR3 is also generated by other DNA sequences in the sample. This chain joins TRBV18 and TRBJ1-2; 7 bases agree with TRBD1. The germline V gene encodes CDR1 KGHSH and CDR2 LQKENI. The CDR3 runs 13 residues. The V gene end was trimmed by 3 bases and the J gene end by 4 bases; junction bases not matched to a gene: 2. CDR3 protein: CASSPRDSYGYTF. Here the CDR3 DNA reads TGTGCCAGCTCACCTCGGGACAGCTATGGCTACACCTTC.

This chain links TRBV25-1 with TRBJ2-5; TRBD2 matches at 8 bases. CDR3 size: 17 residues. The V and J ends lost 4 bases and 4 bases, in that order; junction bases with no gene match: 14. CDR1 is MGHDK and CDR2 is SYGVNS in the germline V gene. The CDR3 protein is CASSASLGGGARETQYF. DNA of the CDR3: TGTGCCAGCAGTGCATCCCTCGGGGGGGGAGCGCGAGAGACCCAGTACTTC.

The chain links TRBV6-5 to TRBJ1-1; D is perhaps TRBD1 (5 bases). The germline CDR1 and CDR2 sequences are MNHEY and SVGAGI. Trimming removed 8 bases at V and 1 base at J, with 11 bases between. The CDR3 has 13 residues. The CDR3 loop reads CASGRDGNTEAFF. DNA for the CDR3: TGTGCCAGCGGTCGGGACGGGAACACTGAAGCTTTCTTT.

The V and J genes are TRBV4-1 and TRBJ2-4, with D possibly matching TRBD1 (6 bases). The CDR3 length is 17 residues. CDR1 and CDR2 (germline): MGHRA, YSYEKL. V lost 2 bases, J lost 5 bases, and 19 bases lay in between. This CDR3 is CASSQRGPSGGQNIQYF. The CDR3 DNA reads TGCGCCAGCAGCCAAAGGGGCCCCAGTGGGGGCCAAAACATTCAGTACTTC.

This clone has more than one count but fewer than ten. The chain recombines TRBV19 with TRBJ2-3, with TRBD2 as a possible D gene (7 bases). Trimming took off 3 bases at V and 0 bases at J, with 13 bases between the two ends. In germline, CDR1 is LNHDA, CDR2 SQIVND (reference sequence). The CDR3 has 16 amino acids. The CDR3 reads CASSIPGGPSTDTQYF. The DNA for the CDR3 is TGTGCCAGTAGTATCCCGGGGGGCCCGAGCACAGATACGCAGTATTTT.

There are a few counts of this clone. This chain uses TRBV27 with TRBJ2-7; a possible D gene is TRBD1 (6 bases). V lost 3 bases to trimming and J lost 2 bases, with 14 bases between them. Looked up from germline, CDR1 is MNHEY and CDR2 is SMNVEV (reference sequence). The CDR3 loop spans 15 amino acids. CDR3 sequence (DNA): TGTGCCAGCAGTTTTCGCGACAGGCAGACCTACGAGCAGTACTTC. It is translated as CASSFRDRQTYEQYF.

The chain links TRBV18 to TRBJ1-3; unclear D gene. This CDR3 region has 17 residues. Looked up from germline, CDR1 is KGHSH and CDR2 is LQKENI. V gave up 0 bases and J gave up 0 bases, with 12 bases separating them. CDR3 nucleotide sequence: TGTGCCAGCTCACCACCGGCCACCGGTCCCTCTGGAAACACCATATATTTT. Protein: CASSPPATGPSGNTIYF. The full variable domain, completed using reference TRBV18 and TRBJ1-3, is NAGVMQNPRHLVRRRGQEARLRCSPMKGHSHVYWYRQLPEEGLKFMVYLQKENIIDESGMPKERFSAEFPKEGPSILRIQQVVRGDSAAYFCASSPPATGPSGNTIYFGEGSWLTVV.

The table lists this clone with a few counts. The chain combines TRBV4-3 with TRBJ2-7; D not certain. CDR1 LGHNA and CDR2 YSLEER come from the germline V gene. V was pared by 4 bases and J by 3 bases, with 13 bases between. The CDR3 contains 14 residues. Here the CDR3 reads CASSPFSRFYEQYF. CDR3 in DNA: TGCGCCAGCAGCCCCTTTAGTAGATTCTACGAGCAGTACTTC.

The chain uses TRBV4-3 and TRBJ2-7; D may be TRBD2 (5 bases). Germline CDR1 and CDR2: LGHNA and YSLEER. The V end was cut by 8 bases, the J end by 7 bases, with 15 bases between. The CDR3 contains 12 residues. The CDR3, as DNA: TGCGCCAGCGGGAGTTCTATTAGAGAGCAGTACTTC. This gives the protein CASGSSIREQYF.

This chain uses TRBV25-1 with TRBJ1-5; 7 bases are shared with TRBD1. Trimming removed 6 bases from V and 1 base from J; junction bases left unmatched: 3. CDR3 length: 14 residues. The germline V gene encodes CDR1 MGHDK and CDR2 SYGVNS. The CDR3 bases are TGTGCCAGCAGAGCACAGGGGAGCAATCAGCCCCAGCATTTT. It codes for CASRAQGSNQPQHF.

The count of this clone is one. The rearrangement uses TRBV2 and TRBJ1-1, with no clear D. With 6 bases removed from V and 0 bases from J, the gap between germline ends came to 8 bases. The germline V gene has CDR1 SNHLY and CDR2 FYNNEI. The CDR3 covers 13 residues. The CDR3 region has the DNA TGTGCCAGCAGGGAGGAAGTGAACACTGAAGCTTTCTTT. Translating gives CASREEVNTEAFF. The full variable domain, completed using reference TRBV2 and TRBJ1-1, is EPEVTQTPSHQVTQMGQEVILRCVPISNHLYFYWYRQILGQKVEFLVSFYNNEISEKSEIFDDQFSVERPDGSNFTLKIRSTKLEDSAMYFCASREEVNTEAFFGQGTRLTVV.